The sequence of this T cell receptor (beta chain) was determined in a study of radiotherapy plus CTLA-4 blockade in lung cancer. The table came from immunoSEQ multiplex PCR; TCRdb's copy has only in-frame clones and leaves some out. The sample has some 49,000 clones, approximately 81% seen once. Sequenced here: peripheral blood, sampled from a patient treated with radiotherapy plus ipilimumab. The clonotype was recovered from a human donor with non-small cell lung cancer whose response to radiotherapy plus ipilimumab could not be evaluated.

The DNA of the CDR3 is TGTGCCAGCAGCCCCGGACAGGAAGCTTCCTACGAGCAGTACTTC. Amino acid sequence: CASSPGQEASYEQYF. The chain recombines TRBV28 with TRBJ2-7, with 7 bases fitting TRBD1. The CDR3 extends over 15 amino acids. With 6 bases clipped from V and 1 base from J, the junction kept 9 bases outside the gene matches. Germline-derived CDR1 and CDR2 are MDHEN and SYDVKM.